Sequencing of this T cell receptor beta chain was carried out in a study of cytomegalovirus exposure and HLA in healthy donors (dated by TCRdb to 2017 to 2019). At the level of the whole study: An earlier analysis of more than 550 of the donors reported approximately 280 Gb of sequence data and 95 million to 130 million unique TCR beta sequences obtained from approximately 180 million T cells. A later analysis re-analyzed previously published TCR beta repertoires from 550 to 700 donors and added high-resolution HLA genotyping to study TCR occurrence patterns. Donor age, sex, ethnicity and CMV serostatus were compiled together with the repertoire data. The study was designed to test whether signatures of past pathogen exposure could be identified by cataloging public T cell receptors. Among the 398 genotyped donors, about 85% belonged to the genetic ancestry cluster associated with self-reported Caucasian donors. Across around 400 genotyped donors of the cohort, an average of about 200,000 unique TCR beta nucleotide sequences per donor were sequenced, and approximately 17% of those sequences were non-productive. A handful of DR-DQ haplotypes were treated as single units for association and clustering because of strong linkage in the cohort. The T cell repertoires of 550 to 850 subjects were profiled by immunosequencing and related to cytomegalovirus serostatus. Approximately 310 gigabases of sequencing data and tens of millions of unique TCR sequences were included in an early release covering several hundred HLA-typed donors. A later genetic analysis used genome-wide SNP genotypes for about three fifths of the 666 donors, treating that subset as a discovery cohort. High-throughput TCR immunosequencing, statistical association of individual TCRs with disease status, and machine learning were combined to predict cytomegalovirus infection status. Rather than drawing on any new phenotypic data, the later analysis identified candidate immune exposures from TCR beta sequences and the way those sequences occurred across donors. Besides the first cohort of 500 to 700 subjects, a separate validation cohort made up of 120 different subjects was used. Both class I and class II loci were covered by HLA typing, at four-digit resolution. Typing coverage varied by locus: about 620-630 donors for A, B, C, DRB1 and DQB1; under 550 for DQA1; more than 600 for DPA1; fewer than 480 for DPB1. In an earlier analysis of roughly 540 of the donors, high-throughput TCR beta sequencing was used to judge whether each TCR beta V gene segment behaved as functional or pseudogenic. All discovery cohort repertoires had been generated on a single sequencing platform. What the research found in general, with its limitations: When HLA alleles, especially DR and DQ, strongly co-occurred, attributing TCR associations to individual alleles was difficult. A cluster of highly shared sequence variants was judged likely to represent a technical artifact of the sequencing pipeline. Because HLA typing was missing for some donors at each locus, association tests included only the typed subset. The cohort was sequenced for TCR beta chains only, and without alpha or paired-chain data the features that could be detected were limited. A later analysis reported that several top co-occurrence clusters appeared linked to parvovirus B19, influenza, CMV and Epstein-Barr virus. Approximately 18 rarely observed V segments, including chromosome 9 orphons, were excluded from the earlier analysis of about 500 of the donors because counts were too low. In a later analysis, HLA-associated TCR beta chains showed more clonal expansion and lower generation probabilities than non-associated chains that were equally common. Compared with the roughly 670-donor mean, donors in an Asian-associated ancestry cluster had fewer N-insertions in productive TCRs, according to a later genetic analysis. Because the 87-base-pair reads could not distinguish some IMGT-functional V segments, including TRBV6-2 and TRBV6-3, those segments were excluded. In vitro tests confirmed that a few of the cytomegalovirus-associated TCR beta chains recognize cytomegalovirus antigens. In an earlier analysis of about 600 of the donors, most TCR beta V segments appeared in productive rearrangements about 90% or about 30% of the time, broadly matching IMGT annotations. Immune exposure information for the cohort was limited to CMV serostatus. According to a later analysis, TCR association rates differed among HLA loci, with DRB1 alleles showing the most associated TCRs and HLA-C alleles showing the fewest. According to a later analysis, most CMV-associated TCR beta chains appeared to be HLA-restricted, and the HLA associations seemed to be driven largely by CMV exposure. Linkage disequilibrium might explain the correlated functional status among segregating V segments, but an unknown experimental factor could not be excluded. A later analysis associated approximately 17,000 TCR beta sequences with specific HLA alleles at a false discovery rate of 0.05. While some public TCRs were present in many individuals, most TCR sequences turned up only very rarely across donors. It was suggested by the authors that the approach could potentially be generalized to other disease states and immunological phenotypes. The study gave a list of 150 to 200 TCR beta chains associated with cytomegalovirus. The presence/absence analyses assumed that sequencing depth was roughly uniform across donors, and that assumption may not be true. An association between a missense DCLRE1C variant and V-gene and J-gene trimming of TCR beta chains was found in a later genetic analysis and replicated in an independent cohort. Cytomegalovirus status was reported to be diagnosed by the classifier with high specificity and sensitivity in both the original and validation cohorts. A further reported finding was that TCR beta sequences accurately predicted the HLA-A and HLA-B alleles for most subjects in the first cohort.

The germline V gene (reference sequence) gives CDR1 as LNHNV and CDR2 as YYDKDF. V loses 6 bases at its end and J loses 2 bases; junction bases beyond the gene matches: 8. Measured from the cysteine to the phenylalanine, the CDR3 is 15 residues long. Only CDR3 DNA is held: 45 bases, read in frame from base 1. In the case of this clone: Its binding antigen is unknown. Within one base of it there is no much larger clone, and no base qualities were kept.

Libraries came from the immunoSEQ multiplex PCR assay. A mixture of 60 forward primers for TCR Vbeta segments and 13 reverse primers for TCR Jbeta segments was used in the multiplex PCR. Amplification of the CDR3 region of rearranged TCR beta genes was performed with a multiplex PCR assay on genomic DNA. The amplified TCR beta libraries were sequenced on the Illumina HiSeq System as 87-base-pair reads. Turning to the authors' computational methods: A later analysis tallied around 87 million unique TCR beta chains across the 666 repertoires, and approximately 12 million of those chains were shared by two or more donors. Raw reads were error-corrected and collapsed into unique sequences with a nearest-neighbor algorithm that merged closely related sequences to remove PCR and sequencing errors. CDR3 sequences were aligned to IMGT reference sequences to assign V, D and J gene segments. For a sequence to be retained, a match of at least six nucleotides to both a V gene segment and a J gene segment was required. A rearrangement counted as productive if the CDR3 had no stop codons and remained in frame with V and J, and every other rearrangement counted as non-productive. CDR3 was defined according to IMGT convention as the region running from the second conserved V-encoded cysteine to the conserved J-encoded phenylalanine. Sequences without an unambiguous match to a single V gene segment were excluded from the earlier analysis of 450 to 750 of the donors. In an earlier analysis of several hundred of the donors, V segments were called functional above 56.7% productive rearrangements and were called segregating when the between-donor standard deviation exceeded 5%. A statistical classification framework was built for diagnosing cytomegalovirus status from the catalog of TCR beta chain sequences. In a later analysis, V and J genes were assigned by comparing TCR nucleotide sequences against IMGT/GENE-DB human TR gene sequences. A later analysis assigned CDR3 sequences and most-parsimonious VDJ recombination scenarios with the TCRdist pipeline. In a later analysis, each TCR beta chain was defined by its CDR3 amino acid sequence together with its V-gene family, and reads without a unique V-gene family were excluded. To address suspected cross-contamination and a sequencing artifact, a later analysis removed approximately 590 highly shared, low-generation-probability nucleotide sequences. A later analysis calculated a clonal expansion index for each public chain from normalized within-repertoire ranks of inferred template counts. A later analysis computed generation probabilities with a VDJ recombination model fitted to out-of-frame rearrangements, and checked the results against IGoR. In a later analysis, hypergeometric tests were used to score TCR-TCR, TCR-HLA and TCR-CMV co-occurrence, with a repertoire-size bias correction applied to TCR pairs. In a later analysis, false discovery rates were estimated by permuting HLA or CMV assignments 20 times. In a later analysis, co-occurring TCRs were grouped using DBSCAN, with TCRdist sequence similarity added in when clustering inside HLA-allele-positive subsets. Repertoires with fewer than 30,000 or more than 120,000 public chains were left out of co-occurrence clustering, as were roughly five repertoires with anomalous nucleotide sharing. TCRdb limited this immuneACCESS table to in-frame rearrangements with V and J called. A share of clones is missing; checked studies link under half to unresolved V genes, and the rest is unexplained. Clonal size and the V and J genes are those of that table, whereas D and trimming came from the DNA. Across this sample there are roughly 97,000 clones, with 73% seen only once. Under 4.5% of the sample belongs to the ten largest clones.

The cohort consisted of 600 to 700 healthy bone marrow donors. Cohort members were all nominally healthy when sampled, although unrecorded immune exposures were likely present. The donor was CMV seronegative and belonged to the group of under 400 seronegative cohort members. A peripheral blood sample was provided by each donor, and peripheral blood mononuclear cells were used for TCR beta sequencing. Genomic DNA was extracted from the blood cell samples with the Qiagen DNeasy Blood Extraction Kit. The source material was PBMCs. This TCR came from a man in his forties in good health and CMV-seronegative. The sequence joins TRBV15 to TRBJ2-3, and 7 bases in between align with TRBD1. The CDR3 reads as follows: CATSIGTEITDTQYF. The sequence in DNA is TGTGCCACCAGTATAGGGACAGAAATCACAGATACGCAGTATTTT.